This T cell receptor (beta chain) appears in the sequencing data of a study of cytomegalovirus exposure and HLA in healthy donors. In this sample, this clone turned up once. Its antigen remains unidentified. Study results and limitations: HLA alleles showed associations with approximately 15,000 TCR beta sequences in a later analysis, at a 0.05 false discovery rate.

Germline CDR1 MNHNY, CDR2 SVGAGI (reference sequence). CDR3 size: 14 residues. V was cut by 2 bases and J by 2 bases, with 8 bases left in between. The PCR employed 60 Vbeta primers together with 13 Jbeta primers. Authors' processing steps: Per a later analysis, the number of unique TCR beta chains was about 78 million, of which roughly 10 million were shared. Libraries were prepared by immunoSEQ multiplex PCR; TCRdb keeps only in-frame clonotypes and omits some of them. Clone size and the V and J calls come from that table; the DNA yielded D and trimming. This table holds some 56,000 clones, 70% to 85% found once.

The sequence came from a man aged 45 to 65 in good health and CMV-seronegative. The specimen was PBMCs. V gene TRBV6-6 combines with J gene TRBJ2-3; the D gene is possibly TRBD2 (5 bases). CDR3: CASSYVTNTDTQYF. As DNA, the CDR3 is TGTGCCAGCAGTTACGTGACTAACACAGATACGCAGTATTTT.